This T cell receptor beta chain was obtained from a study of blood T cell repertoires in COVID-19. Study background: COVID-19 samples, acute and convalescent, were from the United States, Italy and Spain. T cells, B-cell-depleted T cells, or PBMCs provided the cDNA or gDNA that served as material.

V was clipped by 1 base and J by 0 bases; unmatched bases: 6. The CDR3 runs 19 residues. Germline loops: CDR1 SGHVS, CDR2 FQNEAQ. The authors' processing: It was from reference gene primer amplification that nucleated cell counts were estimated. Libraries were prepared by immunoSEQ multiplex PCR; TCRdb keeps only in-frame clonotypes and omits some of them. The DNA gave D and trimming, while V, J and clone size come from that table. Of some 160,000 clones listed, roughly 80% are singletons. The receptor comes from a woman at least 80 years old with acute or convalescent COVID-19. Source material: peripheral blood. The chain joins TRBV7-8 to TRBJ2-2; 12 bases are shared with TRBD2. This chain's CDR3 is CASSLGASGGVANTGELFF. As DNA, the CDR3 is TGTGCCAGCAGCTTAGGGGCTAGCGGGGGGGTCGCGAACACCGGGGAGCTGTTTTTT. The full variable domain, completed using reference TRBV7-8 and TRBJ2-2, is GAGVSQSPRYKVAKRGQDVALRCDPISGHVSLFWYQQALGQGPEFLTYFQNEAQLDKSGLPSDRFFAERPEGSVSTLKIQRTQQEDSAVYLCASSLGASGGVANTGELFFGEGSRLTVL.